This TCR beta chain derives from a study of CD8+ T cells in alopecia areata (dated by TCRdb to the late 2010s). Describing the broader study: In both human patients and the C3H/HeJ mouse model, the study applied high-throughput TCRbeta sequencing to look at T cell clonal expansion in alopecia areata. TCRbeta CDR3 regions were amplified by immunoSEQ multiplex PCR with 35 Vbeta forward and 13 Jbeta reverse primers. Clonality in the scalp was compared among normal scalp (n=4), patchy alopecia areata scalp (n=8), and alopecia totalis/universalis scalp (n=8). RNA was obtained with the PAXgene miRNA kit for fixed scalp, the miRNeasy kit for PBMCs, and the RNeasy kit for mouse skin. In humans, TCRbeta sequencing was performed on scalp tissue and on sorted CD4+ and CD8+ peripheral blood T cells from healthy controls and from patients with patchy or totalis/universalis alopecia areata. The study at large found these results: Compared with normal scalp, lesional scalp, particularly in alopecia totalis/universalis, had higher clonality and more expanded CD8+ clones, which suggests antigenic drive. Unlike mouse skin, which is dominated by gammadelta T cells, normal human skin has resident alphabeta T cells that are also sequenced, and this complicates analysis of the scalp TCR repertoire. TCR sequences shared between patients were less clear than in mice, possibly partly because of HLA diversity in the patient population.

After PBMCs were isolated by density centrifugation and stained for CD3, CD4 and CD8, a FACSAria was used to sort CD4+ and CD8+ T cells. Unaffected controls provided scalp biopsies and blood samples. Library generation was performed with the immunoSEQ multiplex PCR assay. RNA was extracted from all samples and reverse transcribed into cDNA, which served as template for TCR sequencing. First-strand cDNA was synthesized using SuperScript III with a 2:1 mix of oligo-dT and random hexamers. A synthetic immune receptor repertoire was used to gauge amplification bias, and whatever bias remained was removed computationally. The original methods were these. After raw reads were preprocessed to remove errors, the CDR3 was defined following IMGT conventions as running from the conserved cysteine to phenylalanine. Clonality was calculated as 1 minus Shannon entropy normalized by log2 of the number of productive unique TCRs. Whether each scalp clone was CD4 or CD8 was inferred by checking scalp TCRbeta sequences against the CD4 and CD8 repertoires from sorted blood. Not all clones reach the TCRdb copy of this immuneACCESS table, which keeps in-frame sequences only. Checked studies attribute under half of the gap to unresolved V genes and leave the rest unexplained. The DNA gave D and trimming, while V, J and clone size come from that table. Recorded for this sample are over 150,000 clones; roughly 50% of them occurred a single time. The top ten hold around 5% of the sample.

This clone is a singleton in its sample. The clone's antigen remains unknown. Base qualities are not recorded, but no much larger clone differs from it by a single base. The cysteine opens and the phenylalanine closes a CDR3 of 18 amino acids. The only DNA kept is the CDR3, 54 bases in frame from the first base. Trimming takes 5 bases off V and 3 bases off J; junction bases not matched to a gene: 15. Via the germline V gene (reference sequence), CDR1 is SEHNR and CDR2 FQNEAQ. In this chain, TRBV7-9 is recombined with TRBJ2-5; 10 central bases correspond to TRBD1. The sequencing sample was made of CD8+ T cells sorted from blood. This sequence originates from a human donor in good health. The bases read TGTGCCAGCAGCGATATCCCGGGACAGGGGATCGGGAAAGAGACCCAGTACTTC. Translation gives CASSDIPGQGIGKETQYF.